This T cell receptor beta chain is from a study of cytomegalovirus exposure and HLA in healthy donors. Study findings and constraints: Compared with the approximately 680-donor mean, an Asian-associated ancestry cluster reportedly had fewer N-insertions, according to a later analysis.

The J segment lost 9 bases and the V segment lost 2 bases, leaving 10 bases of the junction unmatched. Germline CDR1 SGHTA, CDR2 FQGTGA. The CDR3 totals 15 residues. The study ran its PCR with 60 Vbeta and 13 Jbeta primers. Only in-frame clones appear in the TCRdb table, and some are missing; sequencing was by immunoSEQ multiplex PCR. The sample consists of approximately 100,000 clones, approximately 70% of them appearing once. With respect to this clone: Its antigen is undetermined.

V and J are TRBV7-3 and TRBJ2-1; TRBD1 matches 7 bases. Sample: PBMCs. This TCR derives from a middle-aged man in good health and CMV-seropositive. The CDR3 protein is CASSLLDRDVAEQFF. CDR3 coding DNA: TGTGCCAGCAGCTTACTAGACAGGGACGTTGCTGAGCAGTTCTTC. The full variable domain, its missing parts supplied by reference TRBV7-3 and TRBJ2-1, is GAGVSQTPSNKVTEKGKYVELRCDPISGHTALYWYRQSLGQGPEFLIYFQGTGAADDSGLPNDRFFAVRPEGSVSTLKIQRTERGDSAVYLCASSLLDRDVAEQFFGPGTRLTVL.